This paragraph covers one T cell receptor beta chain sequence. Antigen specificity is unknown. The sample comes from a study of cytomegalovirus exposure and HLA in healthy donors. Regarding the study as a whole: In vitro experiments confirmed that a few CMV-associated chains were specific for CMV antigens. The dataset shows that most TCR sequences were rare, while some public TCRs occurred in many donors. In a later analysis, CMV-associated beta chains were mostly HLA-associated, it appeared.

The PCR contained 60 Vbeta and 13 Jbeta primers. Sequencing was performed with immunoSEQ multiplex PCR; in TCRdb, only in-frame clones are kept and a portion is missing. Seen here are around 170,000 clones, about 80% observed once, and the top ten hold around 2.5%. This CDR3 has 15 amino acids. V was pared by 5 bases and J by 8 bases, with 18 bases between. Germline lookup yields CDR1 MNHEY and CDR2 SMNVEV (reference sequence). This chain uses TRBV27 with TRBJ1-4, with D hard to call. This clonotype was sampled from a woman between 50 and 59 years old in good health and CMV-seropositive. Sequenced: PBMCs. The CDR3 sequence is CASSPRPGMEEKLFF. The CDR3, as DNA: TGTGCCAGCAGTCCCCGTCCGGGTATGGAAGAAAAACTGTTTTTT. The full variable domain, completed using reference TRBV27 and TRBJ1-4, is EAQVTQNPRYLITVTGKKLTVTCSQNMNHEYMSWYRQDPGLGLRQIYYSMNVEVTDKGDVPEGYKVSRKEKRNFPLILESPSPNQTSLYFCASSPRPGMEEKLFFGSGTQLSVL.